These 30 T cell receptor beta chains share one sample of origin, sequenced in a study of blood T cell repertoires in COVID-19. Measured with immunoSEQ multiplex PCR; TCRdb has only the in-frame clones, and not every one. The table has some 200,000 clones, approximately 90% seen once. Sample: peripheral blood. The receptors come from an elderly man with acute or convalescent COVID-19.

This clone came up a few times. The rearrangement joins TRBV9 to TRBJ2-1; 10 bases align to TRBD2. The CDR3 consists of 14 residues. The V gene's germline CDR1 is SGDLS and CDR2 YYNGEE. Losses at the gene ends were 5 bases for V and 2 bases for J; bases not matched to a gene: 1. In nucleotides, the CDR3 is TGTGCCAGCAGAGCGGGAGGGACCTACAATGAGCAGTTCTTC. This gives the protein CASRAGGTYNEQFF.

The genes are TRBV5-4 and TRBJ1-4, with TRBD1 identical over 9 bases. Losses at the gene ends were 4 bases for V and 7 bases for J; bases not matched to a gene: 2. The germline CDR1 and CDR2 sequences are SGHNT and YYREEE (reference sequence). The CDR3 totals 13 residues. The CDR3 region is CASSVDRGEKLFF. In DNA, the CDR3 is TGTGCCAGCAGCGTGGACAGGGGTGAAAAACTGTTTTTT.

J is TRBJ2-7 and V is TRBV10-3, with a possible D match to TRBD2 (5 bases). The CDR3 length is 13 residues. From germline, CDR1 is ENHRY and CDR2 SYGVKD. Between the trimmed V and J ends, which lost 5 bases and 3 bases, there was a span of 11 bases. CDR3 DNA: TGTGCCATCAGTAATGGACTTGACTACGAGCAGTACGTC. Its translation: CAISNGLDYEQYV.

The chain links TRBV7-2 to TRBJ2-1; 8 bases are a match to TRBD2. This CDR3 has 15 residues. V trimming: 4 bases; J trimming: 8 bases; junction bases outside the gene matches: 10. Germline V gene sequence: CDR1 SGHTA, CDR2 FQGNSA. CDR3 nucleotide sequence: TGTGCCAGCAGCTGGTTTAGCGGGATTACGGATGAGCAGTTCTTC. The encoded protein is CASSWFSGITDEQFF.

V is TRBV7-9 and J is TRBJ2-1; 7 nucleotides agree with TRBD1. V lost 4 bases and J lost 8; bases outside the gene matches: 5. The CDR3 contains 13 residues. Germline-derived CDR1 and CDR2 are SEHNR and FQNEAQ (reference sequence). CDR3 region: CASSSTGIDEQFF. The DNA for the CDR3 is TGTGCCAGCAGCTCGACAGGGATAGATGAGCAGTTCTTC.

This chain uses TRBV6-5 with TRBJ2-1, with TRBD2 identical over 12 bases. CDR3 size: 15 residues. The J segment lost 10 bases and the V segment lost 6 bases, leaving 10 bases of the junction unmatched. CDR1 MNHEY and CDR2 SVGAGI come from the germline V gene. CDR3 sequence: CASRTGTSGLREQFF. The CDR3 coding sequence is TGTGCCAGCAGGACCGGGACTAGCGGGCTTCGGGAGCAGTTCTTC.

The chain carries TRBV9 and TRBJ2-7; D may be TRBD2 (6 bases). V gave up 3 bases and J gave up 3 bases, with 13 bases separating them. Germline CDR1 is SGDLS and CDR2 is YYNGEE. The CDR3 extends over 14 amino acids. The CDR3 loop is CASSEGLTVYEQYF. The CDR3 DNA sequence: TGTGCCAGCAGCGAGGGACTTACTGTCTACGAGCAGTACTTC.

The J gene is TRBJ1-1, the V gene TRBV24-1; 10 bases are a match to TRBD1. Trimming took 3 bases from V and 11 from J; bases not matched to a gene: 11. This CDR3 is 15 amino acids long. CDR1 is KGHDR, CDR2 SFDVKD, per germline. The CDR3 region has the DNA TGTGCCACCAGTGATGCCGGGACAGGGGCCGCGGGGGCTTTCTTT. It codes for CATSDAGTGAAGAFF.

The V call is TRBV25-1, the J call TRBJ2-1; D is possibly TRBD1 (5 bases). V gave up 5 bases and J gave up 16 bases, with 21 bases separating them. The CDR3 has 13 residues. CDR1 is MGHDK, CDR2 SYGVNS, per germline. CDR3 bases: TGTGCCAGCAGTCAAGGGGCTTTGCAGAGACAATTCTTC. This codes for CASSQGALQRQFF.

The chain joins TRBV12-3 or TRBV12-4 to TRBJ2-2, with 7 bases identical to TRBD1. V lost 8 bases and J lost 1; bases outside the gene matches: 1. This CDR3 is 13 amino acids long. CDR3 nucleotide sequence: TGTGCCAGCCACAGGGGGAACACCGGGGAGCTGTTTTTT. Protein product: CASHRGNTGELFF.

This sequence joins TRBV28 and TRBJ2-7; 8 bases match TRBD1. The germline V gene has CDR1 MDHEN and CDR2 SYDVKM. This CDR3 has 16 residues. Trimming took 1 base from V and 6 from J; bases not matched to a gene: 11. The CDR3 loop reads CASSLSPWTGKGEQYF. The CDR3 region has the DNA TGTGCCAGCAGTTTATCTCCTTGGACAGGGAAAGGCGAGCAGTACTTC.

The V gene is TRBV18, the J gene TRBJ1-1, with 9 nucleotides matching TRBD1. The germline CDR1 and CDR2 sequences are KGHSH and LQKENI. V gave up 4 bases and J gave up 4 bases; unmatched junction bases: 4. The CDR3 is 14 amino acids. For the CDR3, the DNA is TGTGCCAGCTCACTGCCGACAGGGGGCACTGAAGCTTTCTTT. Protein sequence: CASSLPTGGTEAFF.

The rearrangement joins TRBV7-2 to TRBJ1-2; D perhaps matches TRBD1 (6 bases). V lost 4 bases and J 4 bases, leaving 10 bases between the germline ends. The CDR3 totals 13 residues. CDR1 is SGHTA and CDR2 is FQGNSA in the germline V gene. CDR3 sequence reads: CASSWTELYGYTF. The CDR3 nucleotides are TGTGCCAGCAGCTGGACAGAGCTCTATGGCTACACCTTC.

V is TRBV9 and J is TRBJ2-1, with 8 positions matching TRBD1. The V and J ends lost 4 bases and 9 bases, in that order; junction bases with no gene match: 15. Germline V CDR1 and CDR2: SGDLS, YYNGEE. The CDR3 spans 16 residues. In DNA form, the CDR3 reads TGTGCCAGCAGCATGGCAGGGGGCGGAAAAGAAGGTGAGCAGTTCTTC. Translating it yields CASSMAGGGKEGEQFF.

V usage is TRBV23-1 and J usage is TRBJ2-1; TRBD1 might be the D (6 bases). TRBV23-1 is an open reading frame whose function is uncertain. Trimming pared 8 bases from V and 2 bases from J, leaving 16 bases between. The CDR3 is 15 amino acids. The DNA for the CDR3 is TGCGCCAGCTGCTTCGTGGGGACAACCTACAATGAGCAGTTCTTC. Protein product: CASCFVGTTYNEQFF.

The chain is built from TRBV6-5 and TRBJ1-1; 10 bases fit TRBD1. The V segment lost 2 bases and the J segment 2 bases; nucleotides outside the gene matches: 2. The CDR3 has 15 amino acids. CDR1 MNHEY and CDR2 SVGAGI come from the germline V gene. CDR3 loop: CASSYDRGPNTEAFF. The CDR3 DNA follows: TGTGCCAGCAGTTACGACAGGGGGCCTAACACTGAAGCTTTCTTT.

V and J are TRBV9 and TRBJ1-1, with D hard to call. Germline V gene sequence: CDR1 SGDLS, CDR2 YYNGEE. The CDR3 is made up of 13 amino acids. The V and J ends lost 4 bases and 1 base respectively, with 8 bases between them. The chain's CDR3 is CASSIGGNTEAFF. The DNA for the CDR3 is TGTGCCAGCAGCATTGGAGGGAACACTGAAGCTTTCTTT. The full variable domain, with the rest looked up from reference TRBV9 and TRBJ1-1, is DSGVTQTPKHLITATGQRVTLRCSPRSGDLSVYWYQQSLDQGLQFLIQYYNGEERAKGNILERFSAQQFPDLHSELNLSSLELGDSALYFCASSIGGNTEAFFGQGTRLTVV.

This clone was counted between two and nine times. This chain joins TRBV10-1 and TRBJ2-1; unclear D gene. Deletions cut 8 bases from V and 10 bases from J, with 15 bases between. This CDR3 comprises 12 residues. From germline, CDR1 is WNHNN and CDR2 SYGVQD (reference sequence). For the CDR3, the DNA is TGCGCCAGCGCCAGCAGCACAGCCGAGCAGTTCTTC. This translates into CASASSTAEQFF.

The chain couples TRBV6-5 to TRBJ2-2; tentative D call: TRBD1 (6 bases). V lost 2 bases and J 4 bases, leaving 11 bases between the germline ends. The CDR3 runs 15 residues. Germline V lookup: CDR1 MNHEY, CDR2 SVGAGI. The CDR3 sequence: CASSYLTGLTGELFF. The CDR3 nucleotides read TGTGCCAGCAGTTACCTTACAGGGCTCACCGGGGAGCTGTTTTTT.

V usage is TRBV30 and J usage is TRBJ1-1; D not certain. This CDR3 spans 12 amino acids. V lost 3 bases to trimming and J lost 4 bases, with 9 bases between them. Germline lookup yields CDR1 GTSNPN and CDR2 SVGIG (reference sequence). The CDR3 coding sequence is TGTGCCTGGAGCCTCCTGAGCACTGAAGCTTTCTTT. This gives the protein CAWSLLSTEAFF.

This clone was seen once. The chain is built from TRBV19 and TRBJ1-5; possible D gene TRBD1, 6 bases. This CDR3 is 14 amino acids long. Trimming took off 6 bases at V and 7 bases at J, with 16 bases between the two ends. CDR1 LNHDA and CDR2 SQIVND come from the germline V gene (reference sequence). CDR3 region: CASSPTGLGQPQHF. The CDR3 region has the DNA TGTGCCAGTAGCCCCACAGGGCTCGGGCAGCCCCAGCATTTT.

The chain links TRBV7-3 to TRBJ2-3; 7 bases align to TRBD2. Trimming removed 6 bases from V and 3 bases from J; junction bases left unmatched: 9. The CDR3 covers 15 residues. From germline, CDR1 is SGHTA and CDR2 FQGTGA. The CDR3 DNA is TGTGCCAGCAGTCTTCGCGGGAGTGATACAGATACGCAGTATTTT. Translation gives CASSLRGSDTDTQYF.

This clone turned up a few times. The rearrangement links TRBV19 to TRBJ1-5, with D unresolved. The CDR3 covers 13 residues. Germline loops: CDR1 LNHDA, CDR2 SQIVND (reference sequence). V was shortened by 5 bases and J by 2 bases, with 7 bases between the two germline ends. In DNA, the CDR3 is TGTGCCAGTAGTTTTTATGGCAATCAGCCCCAGCATTTT. This gives the protein CASSFYGNQPQHF.

Here the CDR3 DNA reads TGTGCCAGTAAGACAGGGGGCGGAGAGACCCAGTACTTC. Its protein is CASKTGGGETQYF. The V gene is TRBV19, the J gene TRBJ2-5, with TRBD1 identical over 10 bases. Germline V gene sequence: CDR1 LNHDA, CDR2 SQIVND (reference sequence). The CDR3 has 13 amino acids. After removal of 7 bases from V and 4 bases from J, the junction contained 3 bases not matched to a gene.

V and J are TRBV7-2 and TRBJ2-1; D possibly corresponds to TRBD2 (5 bases). Germline V gives CDR1 SGHTA, CDR2 FQGNSA. This CDR3 comprises 14 residues. The V and J ends lost 5 bases and 6 bases respectively, with 14 bases between them. The CDR3 protein is CASSQELGVNEQFF. Here the CDR3 DNA reads TGTGCCAGCAGCCAGGAACTAGGAGTCAATGAGCAGTTCTTC.

The chain uses TRBV7-3 and TRBJ1-1, with a tentative D call TRBD1 (5 bases). Germline V lookup: CDR1 SGHTA, CDR2 FQGTGA. This CDR3 comprises 15 residues. Trimming stripped 5 bases from V and 3 bases from J, with 16 bases between. In DNA, the CDR3 is TGTGCCAGCAGCCCCCAGGGAGGTTTGGACACTGAAGCTTTCTTT. Its protein product is CASSPQGGLDTEAFF.

This chain uses TRBV3-1 (or the pseudogene TRBV3-2) with TRBJ2-3; 8 bases agree with TRBD1. CDR3 length: 17 residues. After removal of 0 bases from V and 4 bases from J, the junction contained 9 bases not matched to a gene. The germline V gene encodes CDR1 LGHDT and CDR2 YNNKEL (reference sequence). CDR3 in DNA: TGTGCCAGCAGCCAAGATCTCTCAGGGGGCGCGGCAGATACGCAGTATTTT. It is translated as CASSQDLSGGAADTQYF.

The chain has TRBV6-1 and TRBJ2-3, with 9 nucleotides matching TRBD2. V shed 3 bases, J shed 6 bases, and the junction held 4 bases outside the gene matches. Germline V gene lookup returns CDR1 MNHNS and CDR2 SASEGT. This CDR3 spans 14 amino acids. CDR3 nucleotides: TGTGCCAGCAGTGACGCGGGAGGGCTGGATACGCAGTATTTT. The encoded protein is CASSDAGGLDTQYF.

The chain joins TRBV6-5 to TRBJ1-1, with D possibly matching TRBD1 (6 bases). Trimming removed 6 bases at V and 0 bases at J, with 14 bases between. Germline CDR1 reads MNHEY; CDR2 reads SVGAGI. The CDR3 sequence is 15 residues long. The CDR3 is CASSRGGAMNTEAFF. CDR3 bases: TGTGCCAGCAGCCGTGGGGGGGCGATGAACACTGAAGCTTTCTTT.

The V and J genes are TRBV10-3 and TRBJ2-2, with 7 nucleotides matching TRBD1. Unmatched junction bases numbered 2, after V lost 3 bases and J lost 7 bases. Germline loops: CDR1 ENHRY, CDR2 SYGVKD. The CDR3 covers 13 residues. The CDR3 DNA is TGTGCCATCAGTGAACAGGGGATCGGGGAGCTGTTTTTT. Encoded protein: CAISEQGIGELFF.